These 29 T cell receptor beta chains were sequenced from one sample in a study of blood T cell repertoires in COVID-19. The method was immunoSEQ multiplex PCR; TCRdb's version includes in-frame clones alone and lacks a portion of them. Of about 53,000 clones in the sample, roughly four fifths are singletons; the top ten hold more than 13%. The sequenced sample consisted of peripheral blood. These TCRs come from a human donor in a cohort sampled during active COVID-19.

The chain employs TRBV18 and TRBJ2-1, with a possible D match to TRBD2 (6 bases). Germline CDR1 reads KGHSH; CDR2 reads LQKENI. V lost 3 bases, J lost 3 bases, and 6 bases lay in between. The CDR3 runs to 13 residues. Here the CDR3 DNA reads TGTGCCAGCTCACCGGGGGGCTACAATGAGCAGTTCTTC. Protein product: CASSPGGYNEQFF.

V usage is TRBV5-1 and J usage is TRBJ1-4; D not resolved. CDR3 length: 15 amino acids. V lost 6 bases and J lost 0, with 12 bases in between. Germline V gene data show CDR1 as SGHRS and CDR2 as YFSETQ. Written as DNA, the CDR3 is TGCGCCAGCAAGATTGACTCAACAACTAATGAAAAACTGTTTTTT. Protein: CASKIDSTTNEKLFF.

The CDR3 spells CASSPNAGGFDTQYF. DNA for the CDR3: TGCGCCAGCAGCCCCAACGCGGGAGGATTCGATACGCAGTATTTT. The V call is TRBV5-1, the J call TRBJ2-3; 8 bases are a match to TRBD2. Germline V lookup: CDR1 SGHRS, CDR2 YFSETQ. V lost 4 bases, J lost 6 bases, and 10 bases stayed unmatched. The CDR3 spans 15 residues.

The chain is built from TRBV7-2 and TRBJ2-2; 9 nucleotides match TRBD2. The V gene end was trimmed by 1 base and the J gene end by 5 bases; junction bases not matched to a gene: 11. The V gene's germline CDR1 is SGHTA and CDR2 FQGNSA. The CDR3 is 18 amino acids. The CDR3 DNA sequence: TGTGCCAGCAGCTTAGGCCCGGCTAGCGGGGAGCCGACCGGGGAGCTGTTTTTT. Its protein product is CASSLGPASGEPTGELFF.

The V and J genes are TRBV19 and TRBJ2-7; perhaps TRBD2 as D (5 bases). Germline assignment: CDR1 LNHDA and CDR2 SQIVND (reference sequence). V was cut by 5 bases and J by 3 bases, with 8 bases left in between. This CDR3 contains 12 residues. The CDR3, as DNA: TGTGCCAGTAGTCCCGCGGGCTACGAGCAGTACTTC. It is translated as CASSPAGYEQYF. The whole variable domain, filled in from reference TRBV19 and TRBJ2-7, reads DGGITQSPKYLFRKEGQNVTLSCEQNLNHDAMYWYRQDPGQGLRLIYYSQIVNDFQKGDIAEGYSVSREKKESFPLTVTSAQKNPTAFYLCASSPAGYEQYFGPGTRLTVT.

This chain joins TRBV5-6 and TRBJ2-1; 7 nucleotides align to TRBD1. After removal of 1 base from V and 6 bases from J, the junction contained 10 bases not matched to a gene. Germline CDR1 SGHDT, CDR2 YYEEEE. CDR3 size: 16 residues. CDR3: CASSLPHPGQLNEQFF. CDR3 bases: TGTGCCAGCAGCTTGCCCCATCCGGGACAGCTCAATGAGCAGTTCTTC.

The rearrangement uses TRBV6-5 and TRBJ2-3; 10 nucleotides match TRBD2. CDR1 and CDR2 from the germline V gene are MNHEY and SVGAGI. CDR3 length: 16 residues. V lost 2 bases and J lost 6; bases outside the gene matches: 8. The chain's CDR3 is CASSYQPSGGADTQYF. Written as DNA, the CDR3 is TGTGCCAGCAGTTACCAACCCAGCGGGGGGGCCGATACGCAGTATTTT.

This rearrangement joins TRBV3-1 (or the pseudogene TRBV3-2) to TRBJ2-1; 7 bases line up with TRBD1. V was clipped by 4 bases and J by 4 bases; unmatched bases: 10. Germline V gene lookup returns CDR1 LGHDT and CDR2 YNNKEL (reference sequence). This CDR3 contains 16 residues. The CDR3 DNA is TGTGCCAGCAGCCTGGACCTCGGGACAGTTTACAATGAGCAGTTCTTC. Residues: CASSLDLGTVYNEQFF.

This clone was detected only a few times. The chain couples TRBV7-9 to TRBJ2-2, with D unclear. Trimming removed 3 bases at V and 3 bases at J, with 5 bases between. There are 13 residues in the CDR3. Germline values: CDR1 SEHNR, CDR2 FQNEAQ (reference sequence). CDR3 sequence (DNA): TGTGCCAGCAGCTTGGGCGACACCGGGGAGCTGTTTTTT. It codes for CASSLGDTGELFF.

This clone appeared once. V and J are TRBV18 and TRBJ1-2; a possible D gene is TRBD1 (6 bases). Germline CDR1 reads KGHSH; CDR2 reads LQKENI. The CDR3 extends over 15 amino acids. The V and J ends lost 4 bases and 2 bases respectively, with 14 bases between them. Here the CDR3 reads CASSQDLTGNYGYTF. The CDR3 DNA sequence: TGTGCCAGCTCACAGGACTTAACAGGGAACTATGGCTACACCTTC.

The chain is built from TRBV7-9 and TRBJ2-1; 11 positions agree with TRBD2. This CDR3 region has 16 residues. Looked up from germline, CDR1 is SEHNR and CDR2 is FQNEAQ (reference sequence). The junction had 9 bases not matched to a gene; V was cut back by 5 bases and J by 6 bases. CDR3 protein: CASSNRLAGSGNEQFF. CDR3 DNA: TGTGCCAGCAGCAACCGACTAGCGGGATCTGGCAATGAGCAGTTCTTC.

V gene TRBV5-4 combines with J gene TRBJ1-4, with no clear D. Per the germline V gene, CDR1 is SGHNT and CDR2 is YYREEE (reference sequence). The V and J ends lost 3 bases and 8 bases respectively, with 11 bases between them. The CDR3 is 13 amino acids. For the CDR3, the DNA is TGTGCCAGCAGCTCGGGGAGAGGAGAAAAACTGTTTTTT. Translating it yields CASSSGRGEKLFF.

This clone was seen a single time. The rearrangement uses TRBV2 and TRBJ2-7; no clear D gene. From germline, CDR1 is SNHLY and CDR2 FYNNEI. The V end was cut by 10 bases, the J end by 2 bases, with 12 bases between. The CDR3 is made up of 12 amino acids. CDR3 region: CATAIAPYEQYF. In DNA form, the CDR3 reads TGTGCCACTGCGATTGCCCCCTACGAGCAGTACTTC.

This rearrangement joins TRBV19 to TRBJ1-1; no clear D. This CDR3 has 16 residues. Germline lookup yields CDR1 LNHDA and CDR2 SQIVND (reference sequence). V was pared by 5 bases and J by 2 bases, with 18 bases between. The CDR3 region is CASSPLPGEGNTEAFF. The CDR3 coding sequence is TGTGCCAGTAGTCCCCTCCCCGGAGAGGGAAACACTGAAGCTTTCTTT. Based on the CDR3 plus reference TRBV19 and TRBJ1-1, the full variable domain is DGGITQSPKYLFRKEGQNVTLSCEQNLNHDAMYWYRQDPGQGLRLIYYSQIVNDFQKGDIAEGYSVSREKKESFPLTVTSAQKNPTAFYLCASSPLPGEGNTEAFFGQGTRLTVV.

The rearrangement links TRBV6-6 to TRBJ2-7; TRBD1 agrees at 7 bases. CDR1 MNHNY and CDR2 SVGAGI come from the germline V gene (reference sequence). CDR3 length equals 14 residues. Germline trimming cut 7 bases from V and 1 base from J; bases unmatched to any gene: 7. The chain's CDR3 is CASTRDSDSYEQYF. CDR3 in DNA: TGTGCCAGCACCCGGGACAGCGATTCCTACGAGCAGTACTTC.

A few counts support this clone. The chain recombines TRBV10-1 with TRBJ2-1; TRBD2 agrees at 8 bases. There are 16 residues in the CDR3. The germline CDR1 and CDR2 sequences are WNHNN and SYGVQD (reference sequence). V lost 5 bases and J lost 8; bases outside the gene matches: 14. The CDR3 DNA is TGCGCCAGCAGTCCGGGGGAAGCGGGAGTGATCCATGAGCAGTTCTTC. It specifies CASSPGEAGVIHEQFF.

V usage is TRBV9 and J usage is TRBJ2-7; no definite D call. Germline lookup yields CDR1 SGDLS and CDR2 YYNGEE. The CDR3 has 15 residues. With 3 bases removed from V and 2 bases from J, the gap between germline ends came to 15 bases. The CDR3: CASSARPEAAYEQYF. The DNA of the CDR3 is TGTGCCAGCAGCGCACGTCCCGAGGCAGCCTACGAGCAGTACTTC. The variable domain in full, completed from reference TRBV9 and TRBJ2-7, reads DSGVTQTPKHLITATGQRVTLRCSPRSGDLSVYWYQQSLDQGLQFLIQYYNGEERAKGNILERFSAQQFPDLHSELNLSSLELGDSALYFCASSARPEAAYEQYFGPGTRLTVT.

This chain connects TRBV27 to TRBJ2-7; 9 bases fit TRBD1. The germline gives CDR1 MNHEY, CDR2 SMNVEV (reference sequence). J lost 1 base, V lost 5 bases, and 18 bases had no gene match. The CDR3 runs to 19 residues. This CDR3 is CASSIKIGVGTGTSYEQYF. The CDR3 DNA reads TGTGCCAGCAGTATAAAGATTGGGGTTGGGACAGGGACTTCCTACGAGCAGTACTTC.

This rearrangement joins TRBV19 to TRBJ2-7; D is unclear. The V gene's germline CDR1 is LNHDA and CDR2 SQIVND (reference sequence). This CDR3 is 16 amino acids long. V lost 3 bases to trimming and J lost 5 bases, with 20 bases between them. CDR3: CASSMRSSQIVDEQYF. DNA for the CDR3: TGTGCCAGTAGTATGAGGAGCAGTCAGATCGTTGACGAGCAGTACTTC.

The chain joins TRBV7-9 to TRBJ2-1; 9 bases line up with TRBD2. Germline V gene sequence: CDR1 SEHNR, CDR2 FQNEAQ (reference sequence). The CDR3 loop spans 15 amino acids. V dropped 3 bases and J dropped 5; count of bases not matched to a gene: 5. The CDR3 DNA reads TGTGCCAGCAGCTTGCTAGCGGGGAGTAACAATGAGCAGTTCTTC. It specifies CASSLLAGSNNEQFF.

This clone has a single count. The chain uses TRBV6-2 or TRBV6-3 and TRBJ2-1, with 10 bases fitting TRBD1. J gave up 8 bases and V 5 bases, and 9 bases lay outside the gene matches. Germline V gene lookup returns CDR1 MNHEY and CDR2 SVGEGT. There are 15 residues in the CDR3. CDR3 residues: CASSATDRGFYEQFF. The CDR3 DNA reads TGTGCCAGCAGTGCCACGGACAGGGGGTTCTATGAGCAGTTCTTC.

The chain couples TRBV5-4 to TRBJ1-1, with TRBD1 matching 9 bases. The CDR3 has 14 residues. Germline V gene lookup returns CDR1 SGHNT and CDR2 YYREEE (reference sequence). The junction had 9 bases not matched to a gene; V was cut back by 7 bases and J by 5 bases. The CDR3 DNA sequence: TGTGCCAGCGGGACCCGGGACAGGGTTACTGAAGCTTTCTTT. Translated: CASGTRDRVTEAFF. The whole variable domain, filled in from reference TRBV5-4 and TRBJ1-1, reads ETGVTQSPTHLIKTRGQQVTLRCSSQSGHNTVSWYQQALGQGPQFIFQYYREEENGRGNFPPRFSGLQFPNYSSELNVNALELDDSALYLCASGTRDRVTEAFFGQGTRLTVV.

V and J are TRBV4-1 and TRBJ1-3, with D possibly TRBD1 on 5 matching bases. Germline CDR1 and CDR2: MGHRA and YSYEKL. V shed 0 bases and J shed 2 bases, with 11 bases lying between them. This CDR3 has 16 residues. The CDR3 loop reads CASSQDTQGAGNTIYF. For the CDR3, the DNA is TGCGCCAGCAGCCAAGATACTCAGGGTGCTGGAAACACCATATATTTT.

CDR3 in amino acids: CASSYRHNTEAFF. Here the CDR3 DNA reads TGCGCCAGCAGCTATCGACACAACACTGAAGCTTTCTTT. The chain has TRBV5-1 and TRBJ1-1, with D unclear. This CDR3 is 13 amino acids long. Germline lookup yields CDR1 SGHRS and CDR2 YFSETQ. Trimming stripped 3 bases from V and 2 bases from J, with 8 bases between.

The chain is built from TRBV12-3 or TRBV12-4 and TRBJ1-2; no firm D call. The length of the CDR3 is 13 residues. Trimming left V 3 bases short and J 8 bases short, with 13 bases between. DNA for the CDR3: TGTGCCAGCAGTTTCGGGGATGGGCAGGGCTACACCTTC. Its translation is CASSFGDGQGYTF.

CDR3 bases: TGTGCCGTAAAGGCAGAGGGAAAGGATACGCAGTATTTT. This translates into CAVKAEGKDTQYF. The chain links TRBV2 to TRBJ2-3; D is possibly TRBD2 (5 bases). CDR3 length equals 13 residues. Trimming shortened V by 11 bases and J by 6 bases, and 18 bases separated the two germline ends. Per germline, CDR1 SNHLY and CDR2 FYNNEI.

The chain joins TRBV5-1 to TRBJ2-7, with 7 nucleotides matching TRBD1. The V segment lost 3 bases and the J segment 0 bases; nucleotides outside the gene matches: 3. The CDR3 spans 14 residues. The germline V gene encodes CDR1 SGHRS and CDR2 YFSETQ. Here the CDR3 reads CASSSGQYSYEQYF. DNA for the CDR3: TGCGCCAGCAGCTCGGGACAGTACTCCTACGAGCAGTACTTC.

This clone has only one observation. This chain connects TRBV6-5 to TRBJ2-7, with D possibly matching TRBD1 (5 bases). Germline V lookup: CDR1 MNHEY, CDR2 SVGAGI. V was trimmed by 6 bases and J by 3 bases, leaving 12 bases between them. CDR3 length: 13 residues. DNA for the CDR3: TGTGCCAGCAGAAACGACCAGGGCTACGAGCAGTACTTC. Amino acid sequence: CASRNDQGYEQYF.

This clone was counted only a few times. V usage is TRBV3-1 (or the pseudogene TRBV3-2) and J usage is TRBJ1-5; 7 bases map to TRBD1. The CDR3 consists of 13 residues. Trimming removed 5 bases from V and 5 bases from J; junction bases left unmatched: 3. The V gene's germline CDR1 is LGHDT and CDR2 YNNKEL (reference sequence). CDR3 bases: TGTGCCAGCAGCGGGACAGAGGATCAGCCCCAGCATTTT. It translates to CASSGTEDQPQHF.